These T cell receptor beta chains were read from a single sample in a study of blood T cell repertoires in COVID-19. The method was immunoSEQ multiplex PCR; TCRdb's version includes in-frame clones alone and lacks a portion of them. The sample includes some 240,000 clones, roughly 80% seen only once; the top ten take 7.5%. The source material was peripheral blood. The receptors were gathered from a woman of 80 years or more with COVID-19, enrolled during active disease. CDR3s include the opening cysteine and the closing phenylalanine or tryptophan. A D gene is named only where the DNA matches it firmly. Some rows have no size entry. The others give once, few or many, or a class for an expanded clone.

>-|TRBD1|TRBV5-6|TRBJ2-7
TGTGCCAGCAGCCTACCCACCGGGACAGGGTTCTGGGAGCAGTACTTC
CASSLPTGTGFWEQYF
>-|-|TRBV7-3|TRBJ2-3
TGTGCCAGCAGCCCCCGGCGGAGCACAGATACGCAGTATTTT
CASSPRRSTDTQYF
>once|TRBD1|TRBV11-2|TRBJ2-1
TGTGCCAGCAGCTCCATGGGACAGGGCTACAATGAGCAGTTCTTC
CASSSMGQGYNEQFF
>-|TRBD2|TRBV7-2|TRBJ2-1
TGTGCCAGCAGCTTAATAGCGGGATTGAGTGAGCAGTTCTTC
CASSLIAGLSEQFF
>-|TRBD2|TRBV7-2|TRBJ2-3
TGTGCCAGCAGCTTCCGACTAGCGGGTCCAGATACGCAGTATTTT
CASSFRLAGPDTQYF
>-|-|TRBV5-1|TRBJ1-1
TGCGCCAGCAGCTTGGATGGGGGCGCCGGCACTGAAGCTTTCTTT
CASSLDGGAGTEAFF
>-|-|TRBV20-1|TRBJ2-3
TGCAGTGCTAGTTATGGCACAGATACGCAGTATTTT
CSASYGTDTQYF
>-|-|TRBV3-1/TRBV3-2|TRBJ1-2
TGTGCCAGCAGCCAAGACACTTGGGGCTACACCTTC
CASSQDTWGYTF
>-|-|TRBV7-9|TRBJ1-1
TGTGCCAGCAGCTTAGATATGACACAGGAGAACACTGAAGCTTTCTTT
CASSLDMTQENTEAFF
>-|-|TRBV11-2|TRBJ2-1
TGTGCCAGCAGCTTATACACAGGGCGGAATGAGCAGTTCTTC
CASSLYTGRNEQFF
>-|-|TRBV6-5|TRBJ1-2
TGTGCCAGCAGTTACGGGGCCAACTATGGCTACACCTTC
CASSYGANYGYTF
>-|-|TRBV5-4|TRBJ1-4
TGTGCCAGCAGCTTGGGGACAGCCACTAATGAAAAACTGTTTTTT
CASSLGTATNEKLFF
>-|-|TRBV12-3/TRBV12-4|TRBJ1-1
TGTGCCAGCAGTTTACAGGAGAACACTGAAGCTTTCTTT
CASSLQENTEAFF
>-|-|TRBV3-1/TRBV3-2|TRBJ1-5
TGTGCCAGCAGCCGGGGCGTTGATAGCAATCAGCCCCAGCATTTT
CASSRGVDSNQPQHF
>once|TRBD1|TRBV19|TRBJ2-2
TGTGCCAGTAGTATCCCACGGACAGGGGTTCCCGGGGAGCTGTTTTTT
CASSIPRTGVPGELFF
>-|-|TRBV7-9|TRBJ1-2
TGTGCCAGCAGCGGAACAGGGATCGCACCCCTCGGCTACACCTTC
CASSGTGIAPLGYTF
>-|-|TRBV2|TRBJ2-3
TGTGCCAGCAGACTAGAACATGCGACAGATACGCAGTATTTT
CASRLEHATDTQYF
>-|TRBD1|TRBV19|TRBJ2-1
TGTGCCAGTAGTATTGACAGGGGCTGGGCCAATGAGCAGTTCTTC
CASSIDRGWANEQFF
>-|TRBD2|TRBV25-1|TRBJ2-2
TGTGCCAGCAGTGAATACCGGGAGGGCCTAAGCGGGGAGCTGTTTTTT
CASSEYREGLSGELFF
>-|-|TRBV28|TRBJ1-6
TGTGCCAGCAGGCCACAGACCGCGTCACCCCTCCACTTT
CASRPQTASPLHF
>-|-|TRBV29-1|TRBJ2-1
TGCAGCGTTGAACACAGCACTAGGAATGAGCAGTTCTTC
CSVEHSTRNEQFF
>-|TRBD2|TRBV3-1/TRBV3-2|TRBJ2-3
TGTGCCAGCACGCAGCGGGGGGAGACAGATACGCAGTATTTT
CASTQRGETDTQYF
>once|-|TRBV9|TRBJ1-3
TGTGCCAGCAGCCCAGGGTTTTCTGGAAACACCATATATTTT
CASSPGFSGNTIYF
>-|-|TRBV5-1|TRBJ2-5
TGCGCCAGCAGCTTGTCAGGGGACCGGGAGACCCAGTACTTC
CASSLSGDRETQYF
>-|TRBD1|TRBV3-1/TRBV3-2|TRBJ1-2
TGTGCCAGCAGCCTCGAGACAGGGGCGAACTATGGCTACACCTTC
CASSLETGANYGYTF
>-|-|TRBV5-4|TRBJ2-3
TGTGCCAGCAGGGGGAGGGATACGCAGTATTTT
CASRGRDTQYF
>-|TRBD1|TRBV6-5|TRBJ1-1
TGTGCCAGCAGTTACTCGCAGGGGGCGTACACTGAAGCTTTCTTT
CASSYSQGAYTEAFF
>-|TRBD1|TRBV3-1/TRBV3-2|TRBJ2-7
TGTGCCAGCAGCTCCCGGGACAGGGGCCTCTACGAGCAGTACTTC
CASSSRDRGLYEQYF
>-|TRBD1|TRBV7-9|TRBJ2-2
TGTGCCAGCAGCTTACGACAGGGGGCCACCGGGGAGCTGTTTTTT
CASSLRQGATGELFF
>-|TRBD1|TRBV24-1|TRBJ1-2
TGTGCCACCAGTGACCAGGACAGGGGCTATGGCTACACCTTC
CATSDQDRGYGYTF
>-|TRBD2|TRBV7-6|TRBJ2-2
TGTGCCAGCAGCTCAGAGGGACTAGCGATGAACACCGGGGAGCTGTTTTTT
CASSSEGLAMNTGELFF
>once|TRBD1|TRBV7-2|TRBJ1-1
TGTGCCAGCAGCTACCGGGACAGGGGGGTTTCAGGGGCTGAAGCTTTCTTT
CASSYRDRGVSGAEAFF
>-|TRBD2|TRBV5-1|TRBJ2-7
TGCGCCAGCAGCTCTCGGGAGGTTTCCTACGAGCAGTACTTC
CASSSREVSYEQYF
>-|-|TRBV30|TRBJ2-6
TGTGCCTGGGATTCAGCCGGGATCTCTGGGGCCAACGTCCTGACTTTC
CAWDSAGISGANVLTF
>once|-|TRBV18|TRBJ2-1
TGTGCCAGCTCACTACACGACAGGATTTACAATGAGCAGTTCTTC
CASSLHDRIYNEQFF
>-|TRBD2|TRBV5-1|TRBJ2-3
TGCGCCAGCAGCTTGGGAGCGGGGGGGTCAGATACGCAGTATTTT
CASSLGAGGSDTQYF
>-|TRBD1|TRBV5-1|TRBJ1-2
TGCGCCAGCAGCTCTGGACAGGGCGAGGGCTACACCTTC
CASSSGQGEGYTF
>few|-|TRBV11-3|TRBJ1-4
TGTGCCAGCAGCTTGTGTTTTCGTCTAAATGAAAAACTGTTTTTT
CASSLCFRLNEKLFF
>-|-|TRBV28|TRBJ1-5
TGTGCCAGCAGTTTGAACGCAGGGGTTGGGGATCAGCCCCAGCATTTT
CASSLNAGVGDQPQHF
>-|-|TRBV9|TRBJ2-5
TGTGCCAGCAGCGGACAGCTGGGGGAGACCCAGTACTTC
CASSGQLGETQYF
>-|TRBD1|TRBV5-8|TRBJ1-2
TGTGCCAGCAGCCCCTGGACAGGCCCAAGGGACTACACCTTC
CASSPWTGPRDYTF
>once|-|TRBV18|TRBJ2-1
TGTGCCAGCTCACCCGACTGGACAGCTAGCAATGAGCAGTTCTTC
CASSPDWTASNEQFF
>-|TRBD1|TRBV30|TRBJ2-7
TGTGCCTGGAGTGGAACAGGGGCGCTCCAGCAGTACTTC
CAWSGTGALQQYF
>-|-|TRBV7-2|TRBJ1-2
TGTGCCAGCAGCTTAGCGGGGGACACGAGGATAGGTGGCTACACCTTC
CASSLAGDTRIGGYTF
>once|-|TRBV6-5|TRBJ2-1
TGTGCCAGCAGTTCCTCGACAGGATACAATGAGCAGTTCTTC
CASSSSTGYNEQFF
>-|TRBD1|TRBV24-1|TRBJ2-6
TGTGCCACCAGTGACGCAGGGACAGGGGGATCTGGGGCCAACGTCCTGACTTTC
CATSDAGTGGSGANVLTF
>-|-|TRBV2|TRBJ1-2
TGTGCCAGCAGTGAAACAGGGAATGGCTACACCTTC
CASSETGNGYTF
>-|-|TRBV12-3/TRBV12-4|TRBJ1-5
TGTGCCAGCACTCAGAACAATCAGCCCCAGCATTTT
CASTQNNQPQHF
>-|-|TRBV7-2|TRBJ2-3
TGTGCCAGCAGCTTAGGGGCACAGACAGATACGCAGTATTTT
CASSLGAQTDTQYF
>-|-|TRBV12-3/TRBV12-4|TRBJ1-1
TGTGCCAGCAGTTCTATCACTGAAGCTTTCTTT
CASSSITEAFF
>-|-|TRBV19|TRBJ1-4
TGTGCCAGTAGTATAGAGGGGCCCGGAAAACTGTTTTTT
CASSIEGPGKLFF
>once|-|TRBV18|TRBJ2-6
TGTGCCAGCTCCCTGAGGGGGGGGACCTCTGGGGCCAACGTCCTGACTTTC
CASSLRGGTSGANVLTF
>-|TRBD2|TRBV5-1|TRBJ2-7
TGCGCCAGCAGCTTGGAACGGGGGGACTACGAGCAGTACTTC
CASSLERGDYEQYF
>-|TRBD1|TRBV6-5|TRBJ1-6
TGTGCCAGCACCAGGGGACAGAATAATTCACCCCTCCACTTT
CASTRGQNNSPLHF